These T cell receptor beta chains were read from a single sample in a study of stem cell transplantation in POMP-related autoinflammatory disease. Sequencing was performed with immunoSEQ multiplex PCR; in TCRdb, only in-frame clones are kept and a portion is missing. Counted here are some 31,000 clones, around 88% occurring once; the ten biggest clones make up roughly 0.7%. The sequenced sample was CD4+ T cells from PBMCs, obtained before stem cell transplantation. These receptors were taken from a human donor with POMP-related autoinflammation and immune dysregulation (PRAID). Each CDR3 is given with its conserved first and last residue. The order of the fields is V gene, J gene, CDR3 protein.

V: TRBV4-1; J: TRBJ1-3; CDR3: CASSQDRLHPLMGNTIYF
V: TRBV5-1; J: TRBJ2-1; CDR3: CASSVALSSYNEQFF
V: TRBV29-1; J: TRBJ2-3; CDR3: CSVGSLAVSGDTQYF
V: TRBV19; J: TRBJ2-2; CDR3: CASSKYRGDTGELFF
V: TRBV10-3; J: -; CDR3: CAIGDRKIYEQYF
V: TRBV5-4; J: TRBJ2-7; CDR3: CASSLEQGEGYF
V: TRBV5-5; J: TRBJ1-2; CDR3: CASSLRQGDFYGYTF
V: TRBV5-1; J: TRBJ2-2; CDR3: CASSLLAGGPGELFF
V: TRBV21-1; J: TRBJ2-7; CDR3: CASSKGGDGTYEQYF
V: TRBV2; J: TRBJ2-5; CDR3: CASKGRVETQYF
V: TRBV4-2; J: TRBJ1-2; CDR3: CASSQENWDNGYTF
V: TRBV5-1; J: TRBJ2-5; CDR3: CASSLAWTGREMETQYF
V: TRBV5-1; J: TRBJ2-2; CDR3: CASSRSGVNTGELFF
V: TRBV6-5; J: TRBJ1-2; CDR3: CASSPGQGIGYTF
V: TRBV5-1; J: TRBJ1-2; CDR3: CASSLGQPTLYGYTF
V: TRBV18; J: TRBJ1-3; CDR3: CASSPPGQGISGNTIYF
V: TRBV7-3; J: TRBJ2-3; CDR3: CASSDRGGTDTQYF
V: TRBV5-4; J: TRBJ2-7; CDR3: CASSLQAAGAYEQYF
V: TRBV29-1; J: TRBJ2-2; CDR3: CSAGLAGGPITGELFF
V: TRBV2; J: TRBJ1-6; CDR3: CASKSGHNSPLHF
V: TRBV5-1; J: TRBJ1-1; CDR3: CASSLVSGARNTEAFF
V: TRBV5-4; J: TRBJ2-5; CDR3: CASSLGSRETQYF
V: TRBV5-1; J: TRBJ2-7; CDR3: CASSGGRGPYEQYF
V: TRBV9; J: TRBJ2-3; CDR3: CASSRTSGATDTQYF
V: TRBV6-6; J: TRBJ2-7; CDR3: CASSFEGSPIEQYF
V: TRBV5-6; J: TRBJ2-6; CDR3: CASRRQGGANVLTF
V: TRBV27; J: TRBJ2-3; CDR3: CASSLEGTTQYF
V: TRBV5-1; J: TRBJ1-4; CDR3: CASSWSDRNNEKLFF
V: TRBV6-6; J: TRBJ2-6; CDR3: CASSWGGPGANVLTF
V: TRBV21-1; J: TRBJ2-3; CDR3: CASSKVGAHYF
V: TRBV28; J: TRBJ1-1; CDR3: CASRLTGYGTEAFF
V: TRBV13; J: TRBJ2-2; CDR3: CASSLARGTGNTGELFF
V: TRBV6-1; J: TRBJ2-3; CDR3: CASSPDTDTQYF
V: TRBV5-1; J: TRBJ1-3; CDR3: CASSLTGGGNTIYF
V: TRBV6-5; J: TRBJ1-3; CDR3: CASSPQVSGNTIYF
V: TRBV9; J: TRBJ2-3; CDR3: CASSVDLADTQYF
V: TRBV2; J: TRBJ2-7; CDR3: CASSPTTGEQYF
V: TRBV4-1; J: TRBJ1-1; CDR3: CASSQDRSGLVAAFF
V: TRBV25-1; J: TRBJ1-1; CDR3: CASRSRGGRLNTEAFF
V: TRBV6-5; J: TRBJ1-1; CDR3: CASSPRPDTEAFF
V: TRBV5-1; J: TRBJ2-7; CDR3: CASQRQVSSYEQYF
V: TRBV15; J: TRBJ2-4; CDR3: CATSSNWGARAKNIQYF
V: TRBV2; J: TRBJ1-5; CDR3: CASSGQIGQPQHF
V: TRBV20-1; J: TRBJ2-1; CDR3: CSASGSNEQFF
V: TRBV18; J: TRBJ1-1; CDR3: CASSPFSGQGQVTEAFF
V: TRBV28; J: TRBJ2-7; CDR3: CASSLWGQFYEQYF
V: TRBV5-1; J: TRBJ2-5; CDR3: CASSLALAFGETQYF
V: TRBV5-4; J: TRBJ1-2; CDR3: CASSPRQGPGGYTF